These 18 T cell receptor beta chains share one sample of origin, sequenced in a study of T-cell reconstitution after alpha-beta-depleted transplantation in children. The library targeted TCRbeta and was prepared with unique molecular identifiers. In TCRdb, the PCR reads were re-called with MiXCR into one record per CDR3 protein. The table includes about 300,000 distinct CDR3 sequences, 10% detected once. This sample comprised PBMCs, obtained before TCRalphabeta/CD19-depleted stem cell transplant. The receptors stem from a boy younger than two with acute myeloid leukemia, due to receive a stem cell transplant.

This clonotype appeared many times. The V gene is TRBV12-3 or TRBV12-4, the J gene TRBJ2-2; D remains unclear. V lost 7 bases and J 5 bases, leaving 11 bases between the germline ends. This CDR3 is 13 amino acids long. CDR3 sequence: CASTSPLTGELFF. DNA for the CDR3: TGTGCCAGCACCTCTCCCTTGACCGGGGAGCTGTTTTTT.

This clonotype was detected only a few times. The V gene is TRBV12-3 or TRBV12-4, the J gene TRBJ2-3; 10 bases agree with TRBD2. V gave up 6 bases and J gave up 0 bases; unmatched junction bases: 0. This CDR3 is built from 14 residues. For the CDR3, the DNA is TGTGCCAGCAGACTAGCGGGGAGCACAGATACGCAGTATTTT. Its protein product is CASRLAGSTDTQYF.

This clonotype was found a few times. The chain uses TRBV4-3 and TRBJ2-7, with a weak D call TRBD1 (5 bases). There are 14 residues in the CDR3. V lost 4 bases, J lost 5 bases, and 15 bases lay in between. Germline CDR1 LGHNA, CDR2 YSLEER. The CDR3 bases are TGCGCCAGCAGCCTCCGTCAGGGTACCCACGAGCAGTACTTC. It encodes CASSLRQGTHEQYF.

This clonotype was seen repeatedly, ten times or more. The chain links TRBV5-1 to TRBJ2-7; 14 bases map to TRBD2. V gave up 4 bases and J gave up 3 bases; unmatched junction bases: 6. The CDR3 spans 16 residues. CDR1 SGHRS and CDR2 YFSETQ come from the germline V gene. The CDR3 protein is CASSQTGLAGGYEQYF. The CDR3 DNA is TGCGCCAGCAGCCAAACCGGACTAGCGGGAGGCTACGAGCAGTACTTC.

The gene calls are TRBV7-9 and TRBJ2-2, with D tentatively TRBD1 (6 bases). The germline V and J ends were trimmed by 5 bases and 3 bases, with 13 bases remaining between them. The CDR3 contains 15 residues. Germline CDR1 and CDR2: SEHNR and FQNEAQ (reference sequence). The CDR3 bases are TGTGCCAGCAGCCTCACAGGGCCCGACACCGGGGAGCTGTTTTTT. Translation: CASSLTGPDTGELFF.

This chain connects TRBV27 to TRBJ2-2; D might be TRBD2 (7 bases). Germline V lookup: CDR1 MNHEY, CDR2 SMNVEV (reference sequence). Trimming stripped 6 bases from V and 3 bases from J, with 14 bases between. The CDR3 length is 15 residues. The chain's CDR3 is CASSLGGLYTGELFF. The CDR3 DNA is TGTGCCAGCAGCTTGGGGGGGCTGTACACCGGGGAGCTGTTTTTT.

V and J are TRBV28 and TRBJ1-3; no clear D gene. Trimming shortened V by 4 bases and J by 0 bases, and 4 bases separated the two germline ends. CDR3 size: 13 residues. Germline CDR1 reads MDHEN; CDR2 reads SYDVKM. In DNA, the CDR3 is TGTGCCAGCAGTTGGGTCTCTGGAAACACCATATATTTT. Translating gives CASSWVSGNTIYF.

V is TRBV20-1 and J is TRBJ2-1; 14 bases are shared with TRBD2. Per the germline V gene, CDR1 is DFQATT and CDR2 is SNEGSKA (reference sequence). CDR3 length equals 18 residues. Losses at the gene ends were 2 bases for V and 4 bases for J; bases not matched to a gene: 10. The DNA for the CDR3 is TGCAGTGCTAGAAATCGACTAGCGGGAGGGCCGTTTTACAATGAGCAGTTCTTC. Protein sequence: CSARNRLAGGPFYNEQFF.

The V and J genes are TRBV12-3 or TRBV12-4 and TRBJ2-5, with a weak D call TRBD2 (7 bases). The V gene lost 5 bases and the J gene lost 4 bases, with 17 bases spanning the gap. The CDR3 length is 15 residues. The CDR3 DNA reads as TGTGCCAGCAGTGCCGATCCGGGGGGCCGAGAGACCCAGTACTTC. Amino acids: CASSADPGGRETQYF.

The table lists this clonotype with many counts. This rearrangement joins TRBV18 to TRBJ2-7; 7 bases are a match to TRBD1. The germline gives CDR1 KGHSH, CDR2 LQKENI. Trimming at V came to 3 bases and at J to 2 bases, leaving 7 bases not matched to a gene. The length of the CDR3 is 15 residues. This CDR3 is CASSPGDRVTYEQYF. The CDR3 DNA reads as TGTGCCAGCTCACCGGGGGACAGAGTTACCTACGAGCAGTACTTC.

This clonotype appeared a single time. This may come from a read error, since a much larger clone is one base off. CDR3 nucleotide sequence: TGTGGCGGTTCCGGGACTAGCGGCATAGATACGCAGTATTTT. It encodes CGGSGTSGIDTQYF. The rearrangement uses TRBV7-9 and TRBJ2-3, with 11 bases lining up with TRBD2. Germline V CDR1 and CDR2: SEHNR, FQNEAQ (reference sequence). The CDR3 covers 14 residues. Variable domain in full (rest from reference TRBV7-9 and TRBJ2-3): DTGVSQNPRHKITKRGQNVTFRCDPISEHNRLYWYRQTLGQGPEFLTYFQNEAQLEKSRLLSDRFSAERPKGSFSTLEIQRTEQGDSAMYLCGGSGTSGIDTQYFGPGTRLTVL.

In its sample, this clonotype was seen many times. The chain links TRBV5-5 to TRBJ2-5; a possible D gene is TRBD1 (6 bases). Germline V CDR1 and CDR2: SGHKS, YYEKEE (reference sequence). CDR3 length: 15 amino acids. Trimming stripped 4 bases from V and 1 base from J, with 14 bases between. CDR3 coding DNA: TGTGCCAGCAGCATCCCAGGGGACCCCCAAGAGACCCAGTACTTC. It is translated as CASSIPGDPQETQYF.

DNA of the CDR3: TGTGCCAGCAGCCCGTTCGACAGTTATCACAATGAGCAGTTCTTC. Its protein product is CASSPFDSYHNEQFF. This rearrangement joins TRBV14 to TRBJ2-1, with D possibly matching TRBD1 (5 bases). Per the germline V gene, CDR1 is SGHDN and CDR2 is FVKESK. This CDR3 spans 15 amino acids. Trimming removed 4 bases at V and 5 bases at J, with 15 bases between.

There are many counts of this clonotype. This rearrangement joins TRBV6-2 or TRBV6-3 to TRBJ1-5; D ambiguous. The V and J ends lost 2 bases and 6 bases respectively, with 11 bases between them. The germline CDR1 and CDR2 sequences are MNHEY and SVGEGT. This CDR3 spans 14 amino acids. The CDR3 DNA is TGTGCCAGCAGTTACAAGGACCTGGGTCAGCCCCAGCATTTT. Encoded protein: CASSYKDLGQPQHF.

This clonotype has a count of ten or more. The chain employs TRBV7-9 and TRBJ2-2; D not certain. V gave up 3 bases and J gave up 1 base, with 6 bases separating them. Germline V gene data show CDR1 as SEHNR and CDR2 as FQNEAQ (reference sequence). This CDR3 has 14 residues. This chain's CDR3 is CASSFSWNTGELFF. For the CDR3, the DNA is TGTGCCAGCAGCTTCAGCTGGAACACCGGGGAGCTGTTTTTT.

The rearrangement uses TRBV21-1 and TRBJ1-5. TRBV21-1 is termed a pseudogene. The CDR3 sequence is 14 residues long. CDR3 sequence: CASSNWDSNQPQHF. The CDR3 bases are TGTGCCAGCAGCAATTGGGATAGCAATCAGCCCCAGCATTTT.

The count of this clonotype is one. The chain joins TRBV7-2 to TRBJ2-2; 8 positions agree with TRBD2. This CDR3 contains 17 residues. The germline gives CDR1 SGHTA, CDR2 FQGNSA. V was pared by 4 bases and J by 0 bases, with 7 bases of the junction left unmatched. In DNA, the CDR3 is TGTGCCAGCAGCTCGCCTCGCGGGGGGACGAACACCGGGGAGCTGTTTTTT. Translating it yields CASSSPRGGTNTGELFF.

Concerning this clonotype itself: Germline is not matched at one junction end, which may reflect a read error. The rearrangement uses TRBV5-1 and TRBJ2-7; possibly TRBD1 for D (6 bases). This CDR3 has 14 residues. Germline V gene data show CDR1 as SGHRS and CDR2 as YFSETQ. The CDR3 here is CASSPGQGSYGQYF. DNA of the CDR3: TGCGCCAGCAGCCCGGGACAAGGCTCCTACGGGCAGTACTTC.